This entry lists 17 T cell receptor beta chains sequenced from one sample in a study of cytomegalovirus exposure and HLA in healthy donors. Primers included in the PCR were 60 Vbeta and 13 Jbeta primers. Libraries were prepared by immunoSEQ multiplex PCR; TCRdb keeps only in-frame clonotypes and omits some of them. The sample holds about 130,000 clones, 17% seen once. Sequencing used PBMCs. These receptors were obtained from a female donor in good health and CMV-seropositive.

The chain has TRBV4-1 and TRBJ2-2; TRBD2 might be the D (7 bases). CDR3 length: 17 residues. Trimming took 1 base from V and 6 from J, leaving 18 bases between them. The V gene's germline CDR1 is MGHRA and CDR2 YSYEKL. In DNA form, the CDR3 reads TGCGCCAGCAGCCAAGCGGGGGGCGCGGTATTGGCCGGGGAGCTGTTTTTT. Translation: CASSQAGGAVLAGELFF.

The chain joins TRBV14 to TRBJ1-2; tentatively, D is TRBD1 (5 bases). Trimming pared 0 bases from V and 2 bases from J, leaving 10 bases between. The CDR3 is made up of 15 amino acids. Germline values: CDR1 SGHDN, CDR2 FVKESK. DNA of the CDR3: TGTGCCAGCAGCCAAGAGTCGACAGTGAACTATGGCTACACCTTC. As protein: CASSQESTVNYGYTF.

This clone has more than one count but fewer than ten. The chain is built from TRBV30 and TRBJ2-3; 9 nucleotides match TRBD1. The germline gives CDR1 GTSNPN, CDR2 SVGIG (reference sequence). J was trimmed by 6 bases and V by 0 bases; bases with no gene match: 4. CDR3 length: 14 amino acids. Here the CDR3 DNA reads TGTGCCTGGAGTGTCGGGGACAGGGAGGATACGCAGTATTTT. Its translation is CAWSVGDREDTQYF.

This sequence joins TRBV7-9 and TRBJ2-7; 8 nucleotides match TRBD2. CDR1 is SEHNR and CDR2 is FQNEAQ in the germline V gene (reference sequence). This CDR3 is 14 amino acids long. V lost 3 bases, J lost 3 bases, and 4 bases stayed unmatched. CDR3 sequence: CASSFSSGSYEQYF. DNA of the CDR3: TGTGCCAGCAGCTTTTCCAGCGGGAGCTACGAGCAGTACTTC.

In its sample, this clone was seen a few times. The CDR3 DNA sequence: TGTGCCAGCAGCGCCCCAGACAGTTACGAGCAGTACTTC. Translating gives CASSAPDSYEQYF. The chain combines TRBV9 with TRBJ2-7, with D possibly matching TRBD1 (5 bases). Germline V gene data show CDR1 as SGDLS and CDR2 as YYNGEE. The V end was cut by 3 bases, the J end by 4 bases, with 11 bases between. The CDR3 sequence is 13 residues long.

In this sample, this clone turned up a few times. The chain is built from TRBV6-5 and TRBJ2-5; 15 bases line up with TRBD2. Germline values: CDR1 MNHEY, CDR2 SVGAGI. V lost 0 bases and J lost 4; bases outside the gene matches: 0. The CDR3 spans 16 residues. CDR3 sequence: CASSYSGLAGGETQYF. DNA for the CDR3: TGTGCCAGCAGTTACTCGGGACTAGCGGGGGGAGAGACCCAGTACTTC.

The rearrangement joins TRBV21-1 to TRBJ2-2; the table's D call of TRBD2 was not tested on the DNA. TRBV21-1 is reported as a pseudogene. This CDR3 contains 17 residues. CDR3 amino acids: CASSNGTSPEDTGELFF. The CDR3 bases are TGTGCCAGCAGCAACGGGACTAGCCCTGAGGACACCGGGGAGCTGTTTTTT.

The chain carries TRBV29-1 and TRBJ1-1; tentative D call: TRBD1 (5 bases). The CDR3 has 13 amino acids. Germline CDR1 and CDR2: SQVTM and ANQGSEA. This CDR3 is CGANGHQNTEAFF. The CDR3 DNA is TGCGGCGCAAACGGACACCAGAACACTGAAGCTTTCTTT.

This clone has more than one count but fewer than ten. DNA of the CDR3: TGCAGTGCGGGTGACTATGAGCAGTACTTC. Its translation is CSAGDYEQYF. V is TRBV20-1 and J is TRBJ2-7; tentatively, D is TRBD2 (5 bases). V dropped 6 bases and J dropped 7 bases, with 10 bases sitting between them. CDR1 is DFQATT, CDR2 SNEGSKA, per germline (reference sequence). CDR3 length: 10 amino acids.

This chain uses TRBV6-5 with TRBJ1-2; no firm D call. This CDR3 spans 14 amino acids. Germline V CDR1 and CDR2: MNHEY, SVGAGI. With 0 bases removed from V and 3 bases from J, the gap between germline ends came to 8 bases. The CDR3: CASSYSIRYYGYTF. The CDR3 nucleotides are TGTGCCAGCAGTTACTCGATTCGGTACTATGGCTACACCTTC.

A few counts support this clone. The V call is TRBV2, the J call TRBJ2-5; 7 nucleotides line up with TRBD1. The CDR3 has 13 residues. J lost 4 bases, V lost 4 bases, and 3 bases had no gene match. Germline V gene sequence: CDR1 SNHLY, CDR2 FYNNEI. The CDR3 sequence is CASSGGTVETQYF. As DNA, the CDR3 is TGTGCCAGCAGTGGTGGGACAGTAGAGACCCAGTACTTC.

About this clone itself: At the DNA level, this CDR3 is encoded by other sequences in the same sample as well. The chain employs TRBV10-2 and TRBJ2-1, with D perhaps TRBD2 (5 bases). The CDR3 is 13 amino acids. Per germline, CDR1 WSHSY and CDR2 SAAADI. Trimming took off 10 bases at V and 0 bases at J, with 10 bases between the two ends. CDR3 sequence reads: CATRDPSYNEQFF. The CDR3 DNA reads TGCGCCACCCGGGATCCCTCCTACAATGAGCAGTTCTTC.

The table lists this clone with a few counts. The rearrangement joins TRBV30 to TRBJ2-1; TRBD2 might be the D (6 bases). Germline V gene lookup returns CDR1 GTSNPN and CDR2 SVGIG (reference sequence). V was pared by 1 base and J by 9 bases, with 10 bases between. This CDR3 region has 12 residues. The CDR3 protein is CAWSALAIEQFF. CDR3 bases: TGTGCCTGGAGTGCCCTAGCGATTGAGCAGTTCTTC.

Concerning this clone: An end of the junction differs from the germline gene, which may be a read error. The V and J genes are TRBV6-6 and TRBJ1-1; tentatively, D is TRBD1 (6 bases). The CDR3 is made up of 14 amino acids. CDR1 is MNHNY, CDR2 SVGAGI, per germline (reference sequence). The CDR3 sequence: CASSRTVMNAEAFF. CDR3 DNA: TGTGCCAGCAGTCGGACAGTCATGAACGCTGAAGCTTTCTTT.

This clone turned up a few times. This rearrangement joins TRBV14 to TRBJ1-3; unclear D gene. V lost 0 bases and J 7 bases, leaving 7 bases between the germline ends. CDR1 SGHDN and CDR2 FVKESK come from the germline V gene. This CDR3 spans 13 amino acids. The CDR3 sequence: CASSQDRENTIYF. The CDR3 region has the DNA TGTGCCAGCAGCCAAGATCGAGAGAACACCATATATTTT.

V and J are TRBV7-2 and TRBJ2-7, with 11 bases lining up with TRBD1. Germline assignment: CDR1 SGHTA and CDR2 FQGNSA. CDR3 length: 14 amino acids. The V and J ends lost 2 bases and 9 bases, in that order; junction bases with no gene match: 6. CDR3 residues: CASSLQDRGQVQYF. DNA for the CDR3: TGTGCCAGCAGCTTACAGGACAGGGGGCAAGTGCAGTACTTC.

The V and J genes are TRBV5-4 and TRBJ1-2; D is perhaps TRBD1 (5 bases). CDR1 is SGHNT and CDR2 is YYREEE in the germline V gene (reference sequence). This CDR3 has 14 residues. V lost 5 bases and J 7 bases, leaving 18 bases between the germline ends. For the CDR3, the DNA is TGTGCCAGCAGAACAAATGGGGCGGTCGGTGGCTACACCTTC. Protein: CASRTNGAVGGYTF.